The 26 T cell receptor beta chains reported below all come from one sample, sequenced in a study of Tregs in tolerant kidney transplant recipients. Here immunoSEQ multiplex PCR was the method, and the copy in TCRdb shows in-frame clones only, minus some. The table has around 20,000 clones, 80% to 90% seen once. The sample taken for sequencing was Tregs from blood. The origin of the receptors is a human donor in good health.

The chain joins TRBV6-1 to TRBJ2-7, with TRBD1 as a possible D gene (6 bases). The CDR3 runs to 12 residues. Germline V gene sequence: CDR1 MNHNS, CDR2 SASEGT. Trimming cost V 6 bases and J 4 bases, with 10 bases left between them. The CDR3 region is CASRQGQYEQYF. DNA for the CDR3: TGTGCCAGCAGACAGGGTCAGTACGAGCAGTACTTC.

This chain uses TRBV6-6 with TRBJ1-2; 7 bases match TRBD1. This CDR3 is built from 14 residues. Germline V gene lookup returns CDR1 MNHNY and CDR2 SVGAGI (reference sequence). V shed 6 bases and J 6 bases; nucleotides not matched to a gene: 10. In DNA form, the CDR3 reads TGTGCCAGCAGCTCGACAGGGCCCCCAGATGGCTACACCTTC. Its protein is CASSSTGPPDGYTF.

V is TRBV7-9 and J is TRBJ2-1; no clear D gene. The CDR3 covers 16 residues. Between the trimmed V and J ends, which lost 0 bases and 0 bases, there was a span of 9 bases. Germline V CDR1 and CDR2: SEHNR, FQNEAQ (reference sequence). The CDR3 region is CASSLALLSSYNEQFF. The CDR3 DNA follows: TGTGCCAGCAGCTTAGCACTTCTGAGCTCCTACAATGAGCAGTTCTTC.

This chain connects TRBV9 to TRBJ2-7, with TRBD1 matching 7 bases. The CDR3 totals 14 residues. The V and J ends lost 2 bases and 6 bases, in that order; junction bases with no gene match: 8. From germline, CDR1 is SGDLS and CDR2 YYNGEE. The CDR3 nucleotides are TGTGCCAGCAGCGTTGACAACAGGGGATCCGAGCAGTACTTC. Translated: CASSVDNRGSEQYF.

CDR3 sequence (DNA): TGTGCCAGCAGCGTAGATTGGACAGGGCTTGCAGATACGCAGTATTTT. It encodes CASSVDWTGLADTQYF. The chain links TRBV9 to TRBJ2-3; 8 nucleotides line up with TRBD1. The junction had 7 bases not matched to a gene; V was cut back by 0 bases and J by 4 bases. Germline V gene lookup returns CDR1 SGDLS and CDR2 YYNGEE. The CDR3 totals 16 residues.

V and J are TRBV29-1 and TRBJ2-3, with TRBD1 matching over 7 bases. Losses at the gene ends were 6 bases for V and 2 bases for J; bases not matched to a gene: 5. The CDR3 contains 13 residues. The V gene's germline CDR1 is SQVTM and CDR2 ANQGSEA. The CDR3 DNA reads as TGCAGCGTCCCCGGGACAGTCACAGATACGCAGTATTTT. As protein: CSVPGTVTDTQYF.

J is TRBJ2-7 and V is TRBV20-1; D call uncertain. This CDR3 spans 11 amino acids. Trimming shortened V by 3 bases and J by 2 bases, and 5 bases separated the two germline ends. Germline V CDR1 and CDR2: DFQATT, SNEGSKA (reference sequence). As DNA, the CDR3 is TGCAGTGCTAGTCGGACCTACGAGCAGTACTTC. This translates into CSASRTYEQYF.

The chain couples TRBV12-5 to TRBJ1-1; TRBD1 might be the D (5 bases). CDR3 length equals 13 residues. Trimming removed 4 bases from V and 6 bases from J, with 12 bases in between. In germline, CDR1 is LGHNT, CDR2 FRNRAP. The CDR3 bases are TGTGCTAGTGGTTCGGGGGGTTCTCCTGAAGCTTTCTTT. It is translated as CASGSGGSPEAFF. The full variable domain, rest sourced from reference TRBV12-5 and TRBJ1-1, is DARVTQTPRHKVTEMGQEVTMRCQPILGHNTVFWYRQTMMQGLELLAYFRNRAPLDDSGMPKDRFSAEMPDATLATLKIQPSEPRDSAVYFCASGSGGSPEAFFGQGTRLTVV.

The chain is built from TRBV9 and TRBJ2-2; D is uncertain. CDR3 length equals 14 residues. The germline gives CDR1 SGDLS, CDR2 YYNGEE. Trimming removed 3 bases from V and 4 bases from J, with 10 bases in between. The CDR3 DNA reads TGTGCCAGCAGCGGGCAACACCCCACCGGGGAGCTGTTTTTT. This encodes CASSGQHPTGELFF.

The chain joins TRBV6-5 to TRBJ2-2; 11 bases are a match to TRBD2. CDR3 length: 15 amino acids. CDR1 is MNHEY and CDR2 is SVGAGI in the germline V gene. The junction had 5 bases not matched to a gene; V was cut back by 7 bases and J by 4 bases. The CDR3 DNA is TGTGCCAGCACCATACTAGCGGGAGTCACCGGGGAGCTGTTTTTT. Translated, it gives CASTILAGVTGELFF.

This sequence joins TRBV12-5 and TRBJ1-5; D perhaps matches TRBD1 (6 bases). CDR3 length equals 15 residues. The germline V gene has CDR1 LGHNT and CDR2 FRNRAP. With 6 bases removed from V and 4 bases from J, the gap between germline ends came to 16 bases. CDR3 bases: TGTGCTAGTGGCGCACGGGGGCCTGGGAATCAGCCCCAGCATTTT. This encodes CASGARGPGNQPQHF. The full variable domain, rest sourced from reference TRBV12-5 and TRBJ1-5, is DARVTQTPRHKVTEMGQEVTMRCQPILGHNTVFWYRQTMMQGLELLAYFRNRAPLDDSGMPKDRFSAEMPDATLATLKIQPSEPRDSAVYFCASGARGPGNQPQHFGDGTRLSIL.

The genes are TRBV7-3 and TRBJ2-6, with 7 bases identical to TRBD1. The germline V gene has CDR1 SGHTA and CDR2 FQGTGA. V shed 4 bases, J shed 4 bases, and the junction held 4 bases outside the gene matches. The CDR3 length is 15 residues. The CDR3 nucleotides read TGTGCCAGCAGCTCGGGACAGCTGGGGGCCAACGTCCTGACTTTC. Amino acids: CASSSGQLGANVLTF.

The V gene is TRBV21-1, the J gene TRBJ1-5; TRBD1, as called in the table, went unchecked against the DNA. TRBV21-1 is described as a pseudogene. There are 17 residues in the CDR3. The chain's CDR3 is CASTPETLTGGNQPQHF. For the CDR3, the DNA is TGTGCCAGCACACCCGAAACCCTGACAGGAGGCAATCAGCCCCAGCATTTT.

The gene calls are TRBV10-3 and TRBJ2-7; the D gene is possibly TRBD2 (6 bases). Trimming pared 7 bases from V and 7 bases from J, leaving 17 bases between. CDR1 and CDR2 (germline): ENHRY, SYGVKD. CDR3 length: 13 amino acids. The CDR3 region has the DNA TGTGCCATCACGGAGGCTCCTGGGGGGGAGCAGTACTTC. Encoded protein: CAITEAPGGEQYF.

This clone showed up just once. The V gene is TRBV21-1, the J gene TRBJ1-1. TRBV21-1 is reported as a pseudogene. The CDR3 is 9 residues long. The CDR3 reads CASSKGCFF. The CDR3 coding sequence is TGTGCCAGCAGCAAAGGGTGTTTCTTT.

The J gene is TRBJ2-3, the V gene TRBV4-1; D is unclear. Germline V gene sequence: CDR1 MGHRA, CDR2 YSYEKL. The CDR3 contains 16 residues. Trimming cost V 0 bases and J 2 bases, with 12 bases left between them. CDR3 residues: CASSQEGSAITDTQYF. CDR3 DNA: TGCGCCAGCAGCCAAGAAGGGTCAGCGATCACAGATACGCAGTATTTT.

Here the CDR3 DNA reads TGTGCCATCAGTTCCCCCCGGGACAGCCCATCTGGGGCCAACGTCCTGACTTTC. It yields the protein CAISSPRDSPSGANVLTF. The V call is TRBV10-3, the J call TRBJ2-6, with 7 bases lining up with TRBD1. CDR3 size: 18 residues. Trimming at V came to 5 bases and at J to 1 base, leaving 11 bases not matched to a gene. CDR1 is ENHRY and CDR2 is SYGVKD in the germline V gene.

The J gene is TRBJ1-6, the V gene TRBV18, with D possibly TRBD1 on 6 matching bases. The germline V gene has CDR1 KGHSH and CDR2 LQKENI. Trimming shortened V by 4 bases and J by 8 bases, and 15 bases separated the two germline ends. This CDR3 has 15 amino acids. The CDR3 region is CASSLSAGADSPLHF. The DNA of the CDR3 is TGTGCCAGCTCACTTTCGGCAGGGGCGGATTCACCCCTCCACTTT.

V and J are TRBV9 and TRBJ2-2; D might be TRBD2 (6 bases). V was trimmed by 4 bases and J by 6 bases, leaving 16 bases between them. The CDR3 has 15 residues. CDR1 and CDR2 (germline): SGDLS, YYNGEE. CDR3 DNA sequence: TGTGCCAGCAGCCCGAGACTAGTATGGGCCGGGGAGCTGTTTTTT. It is translated as CASSPRLVWAGELFF. The variable domain in full, with the rest retrieved from reference TRBV9 and TRBJ2-2, is DSGVTQTPKHLITATGQRVTLRCSPRSGDLSVYWYQQSLDQGLQFLIQYYNGEERAKGNILERFSAQQFPDLHSELNLSSLELGDSALYFCASSPRLVWAGELFFGEGSRLTVL.

This clone was counted between two and nine times. J is TRBJ1-5 and V is TRBV4-1, with D tentatively TRBD1 (5 bases). The CDR3 totals 15 residues. Germline CDR1 and CDR2: MGHRA and YSYEKL. Trimming shortened V by 0 bases and J by 6 bases, and 12 bases separated the two germline ends. This CDR3 is CASSQDWGVGQPQHF. CDR3 in DNA: TGCGCCAGCAGCCAAGATTGGGGGGTTGGTCAGCCCCAGCATTTT.

The gene calls are TRBV7-2 and TRBJ1-6, with 7 positions matching TRBD1. Germline CDR1 and CDR2: SGHTA and FQGNSA. The V segment lost 0 bases and the J segment 7 bases; nucleotides outside the gene matches: 3. The CDR3 is 15 amino acids. The CDR3 here is CASSLAGQSNSPLHF. DNA of the CDR3: TGTGCCAGCAGCTTAGCGGGACAGAGCAATTCACCCCTCCACTTT.

This clone turned up a few times. The chain combines TRBV7-2 with TRBJ2-2; TRBD2 matches at 7 bases. Germline trimming cut 7 bases from V and 4 bases from J; bases unmatched to any gene: 12. Per germline, CDR1 SGHTA and CDR2 FQGNSA. The CDR3 covers 16 residues. Written as DNA, the CDR3 is TGTGCCAGCACCCGTGGTGGAGGGAGGGTCACCGGGGAGCTGTTTTTT. This translates into CASTRGGGRVTGELFF.

This chain connects TRBV5-1 to TRBJ2-7; 8 bases align to TRBD2. Losses at the gene ends were 0 bases for V and 6 bases for J; bases not matched to a gene: 11. This CDR3 contains 16 residues. Per germline, CDR1 SGHRS and CDR2 YFSETQ. The CDR3 DNA reads TGCGCCAGCAGCTTGGACCCGGGAGGGCCGCTCGGCGAGCAGTACTTC. It yields the protein CASSLDPGGPLGEQYF.

The chain recombines TRBV9 with TRBJ2-2, with D uncertain. This CDR3 contains 14 residues. V was clipped by 0 bases and J by 3 bases, with 6 bases between them. Germline V gives CDR1 SGDLS, CDR2 YYNGEE. The DNA of the CDR3 is TGTGCCAGCAGCGTAGCACTCTACACCGGGGAGCTGTTTTTT. It codes for CASSVALYTGELFF.

This chain connects TRBV18 to TRBJ1-5; D unresolved. Germline CDR1 is KGHSH and CDR2 is LQKENI. This CDR3 region has 13 residues. V was trimmed by 5 bases and J by 4 bases, leaving 9 bases between them. DNA of the CDR3: TGTGCCAGCTCAATAGAGGAGAATCAGCCCCAGCATTTT. Protein product: CASSIEENQPQHF.

The V and J genes are TRBV12-5 and TRBJ1-1, with 9 positions matching TRBD1. With V trimmed by 4 bases and J by 10 bases, 7 bases remained unmatched. CDR1 and CDR2 (germline): LGHNT, FRNRAP. The CDR3 spans 13 residues. Here the CDR3 reads CASGSDRGYVAFF. The DNA for the CDR3 is TGTGCTAGTGGTTCGGACAGGGGTTACGTAGCTTTCTTT.